This TCR beta chain was recorded in a study of blood T cells in healthy people across ages. The second PCR ran about 6 to 12 cycles with a sample-barcoded 5' primer and J-beta primers. Each cDNA molecule, via a template-switch adaptor with 12 random nucleotides, was tagged. TCRdb re-called the 5' RACE reads with MiXCR, one entry per CDR3 protein. The table records approximately 810,000 distinct CDR3 sequences, 29% of them present only once. The CDR3 has 14 residues. Germline V gene data show CDR1 as SGHDN and CDR2 as FVKESK. Trimming at V came to 6 bases and at J to 11 bases, leaving 12 bases not matched to a gene. Each sample gave at least 6 million isolated PBMCs. Whole-study findings and limits: Measured against age, TCR beta diversity per million T cells decreased in a roughly linear manner.

Details on this clonotype: Its cognate antigen is unknown.

This chain links TRBV14 with TRBJ2-5, with TRBD2 matching 10 bases. This TCR was sampled from a woman older than 75 in good health. Sequencing was carried out using blood. The CDR3 DNA follows: TGTGCCAGCAGAAAAAGCGGGGGGGTGAATGAGCAGTACTTC. Protein product: CASRKSGGVNEQYF.